This TCR beta chain was recovered during a study of OX40 agonist ivuxolimab in advanced cancers. Assay used: immunoSEQ multiplex PCR; TCRdb lists only in-frame clones, some missing. The sample lists approximately 50,000 clones; more than 75% were seen once. This CDR3 is built from 14 residues. Germline CDR1 and CDR2: GTSNPN and SVGIG (reference sequence). Trimming removed 4 bases at V and 3 bases at J, with 15 bases between. Sequenced material: CD4+ or CD8+ T cells sorted from blood, taken in a trial of the OX40 agonist ivuxolimab. This sequence joins TRBV30 and TRBJ1-2; D not resolved. This TCR was recovered from an adult with an advanced solid tumor such as melanoma, head and neck, liver or kidney cancer. This chain's CDR3 is CAWTLRERDYGYTF. CDR3 nucleotide sequence: TGTGCCTGGACCCTTCGGGAGCGGGACTATGGCTACACCTTC.